Below, 2 T cell receptor beta chains from the same sample are listed, as sequenced in a study of blood T cells in healthy people across ages. Together with a sample-barcoded 5' primer, a J-beta primer mix was included in a second PCR lasting roughly 6 to 12 cycles. Using its own MiXCR run on the 5' RACE reads, TCRdb lists one record per CDR3 protein. Altogether more than 700,000 distinct CDR3 sequences are present, roughly 53% being singletons, with the ten largest covering about 42%. Sequencing input: blood. These receptors originate from a man of 80 years or more in good health.

In the case of this clonotype: The junction differs from germline at one of its ends, possibly a read error. The chain links TRBV2 to TRBJ2-3; D possibly corresponds to TRBD2 (5 bases). Germline CDR1 reads SNHLY; CDR2 reads FYNNEI. The CDR3 length is 15 residues. The CDR3 nucleotides read TGTGCCGGCAGTGGAGCGGAAACAAGTGCAGATACGCAGTATTTT. Translated: CAGSGAETSADTQYF.

This clonotype is a singleton in its sample. The chain carries TRBV20-1 and TRBJ2-2; D ambiguous. The CDR3 spans 15 residues. In germline, CDR1 is DFQATT, CDR2 SNEGSKA (reference sequence). Trimming removed 4 bases from V and 0 bases from J, with 12 bases in between. The CDR3 DNA sequence: TGCAGTGCTATCCCAGGACGTACGAACACCGGGGAGCTGTTTTTT. This codes for CSAIPGRTNTGELFF.